Included here is one T cell receptor (beta chain) sequence, with context. Original data processing: Reference gene primer amplification gave estimated nucleated cell counts. The table came from immunoSEQ multiplex PCR; TCRdb's copy has only in-frame clones and leaves some out. D and trimming come from the DNA, and the V and J calls and clone size come from that table. The data show 100,000 to 120,000 clones, with more than 80% seen just once and approximately 5.1% held by the top ten. This sample was included in a study of blood T cell repertoires in COVID-19. The Seattle site enrolled patients during active infection and followed them longitudinally. The V gene's germline CDR1 is SNHLY and CDR2 FYNNEI. The CDR3 has 17 residues. V lost 3 bases and J lost 6; bases outside the gene matches: 16.

Sequencing was carried out using peripheral blood. The receptor was derived from a woman aged 55-69 years with COVID-19, enrolled during active disease. J is TRBJ2-7 and V is TRBV2; 8 bases align to TRBD2. CDR3 amino acids: CASSDGADGGAVFEQYF. CDR3 bases: TGTGCCAGCAGTGATGGAGCCGACGGGGGGGCGGTATTCGAGCAGTACTTC.